This T cell receptor (beta chain) derives from a study of cytomegalovirus exposure and HLA in healthy donors. Turning to this clone: Antigen: not known.

Study findings and constraints: Many donors shared some public TCRs, even though most TCR sequences were rare. In vitro work confirmed that a few CMV-associated chains recognize CMV antigens. Per published reports, the classifier diagnosed cytomegalovirus status with high specificity and sensitivity. It was found in a later analysis that first-cohort TCR clusters tended to co-occur in the roughly 120 validation repertoires.

CDR3 length equals 16 residues. The germline V gene has CDR1 MNHNS and CDR2 SASEGT. Trimming left V 4 bases short and J 4 bases short, with 17 bases between. Clones were read by immunoSEQ multiplex PCR, and TCRdb kept only the in-frame ones, dropping some. The sample lists 150,000 to 200,000 clones, around 81% occurring once. The clonotype comes from a young woman in good health and CMV-seropositive. This chain joins TRBV6-1 and TRBJ2-4; the D gene is possibly TRBD2 (5 bases). Specimen: PBMCs. In DNA, the CDR3 is TGTGCCAGCAGTGGAGTACATGACTATTCTAAAAACATTCAGTACTTC. Its translation: CASSGVHDYSKNIQYF.